Following are 12 T cell receptor beta chains from one sample sequenced in a study of shared T cell receptors in the human thymus. Data came from immunoSEQ multiplex PCR; TCRdb stores just in-frame clones and leaves some out. The repertoire consists of roughly 700,000 clones, with over 75% occurring once and the leading ten covering roughly 0.0097%. These data were also reused for a study on human thymus T cells.

The sequenced sample was thymocytes. The receptors derive from a boy less than two years old with a congenital heart defect.

This chain joins TRBV6-4 and TRBJ1-5; the D gene is possibly TRBD1 (5 bases). V lost 3 bases and J 6 bases, leaving 15 bases between the germline ends. Per germline, CDR1 MRHNA and CDR2 SNTAGT. This CDR3 contains 15 residues. CDR3 residues: CASSEARGEVQPQHF. Here the CDR3 DNA reads TGTGCCAGCAGTGAAGCTCGGGGGGAGGTTCAGCCCCAGCATTTT.

The chain recombines TRBV11-2 with TRBJ2-7; 8 bases line up with TRBD1. Trimming at V came to 1 base and at J to 2 bases, leaving 7 bases not matched to a gene. The CDR3 contains 16 residues. Per germline, CDR1 SGHAT and CDR2 FQNNGV. The CDR3 region is CASSLGQGRQTYEQYF. The CDR3 region has the DNA TGTGCCAGCAGCTTAGGACAGGGGCGGCAAACCTACGAGCAGTACTTC.

The V and J genes are TRBV27 and TRBJ1-1; a weak D match, TRBD1 (6 bases). V shed 6 bases and J shed 1 base, with 12 bases lying between them. The CDR3 extends over 14 amino acids. The germline V gene has CDR1 MNHEY and CDR2 SMNVEV (reference sequence). CDR3 loop: CASRGQGPNTEAFF. The DNA of the CDR3 is TGTGCCAGCAGAGGGCAGGGGCCGAACACTGAAGCTTTCTTT.

This clone was observed once. The rearrangement joins TRBV4-1 to TRBJ2-5, with 7 positions matching TRBD2. From germline, CDR1 is MGHRA and CDR2 YSYEKL. V dropped 4 bases and J dropped 5; count of bases not matched to a gene: 7. This CDR3 comprises 14 residues. The CDR3 DNA reads TGCGCCAGCAGCCTCAGGCGGGAGCGGGAGACCCAGTACTTC. This codes for CASSLRRERETQYF.

The rearrangement joins TRBV27 to TRBJ1-5; 7 bases map to TRBD1. CDR1 and CDR2 (germline): MNHEY, SMNVEV (reference sequence). Losses at the gene ends were 6 bases for V and 2 bases for J; bases not matched to a gene: 7. The CDR3 is 15 amino acids. CDR3 in DNA: TGTGCCAGCAGGCGACAGGGAGGCGGCAATCAGCCCCAGCATTTT. Residues: CASRRQGGGNQPQHF.

This chain uses TRBV27 with TRBJ1-5, with 8 bases fitting TRBD1. Trimming at V came to 6 bases and at J to 0 bases, leaving 7 bases not matched to a gene. This CDR3 is 16 amino acids long. Germline V gene lookup returns CDR1 MNHEY and CDR2 SMNVEV (reference sequence). CDR3 in amino acids: CASREKGQASNQPQHF. CDR3 nucleotides: TGTGCCAGCAGGGAAAAGGGACAGGCTAGCAATCAGCCCCAGCATTTT.

This sequence joins TRBV18 and TRBJ2-7, with 8 bases aligning to TRBD2. V shed 3 bases and J 4 bases; nucleotides not matched to a gene: 11. The germline V gene has CDR1 KGHSH and CDR2 LQKENI. This CDR3 contains 16 residues. Here the CDR3 reads CASSPPGGGRSYEQYF. CDR3 nucleotide sequence: TGTGCCAGCTCACCTCCGGGGGGCGGGAGGTCTTACGAGCAGTACTTC.

The chain joins TRBV4-1 to TRBJ2-1, with TRBD1 as a possible D gene (5 bases). The CDR3 spans 18 residues. The V gene's germline CDR1 is MGHRA and CDR2 YSYEKL. Trimming shortened V by 0 bases and J by 4 bases, and 19 bases separated the two germline ends. CDR3: CASSQDAIIRAGYNEQFF. CDR3 DNA: TGCGCCAGCAGCCAAGATGCTATAATCAGGGCAGGTTACAATGAGCAGTTCTTC.

V gene TRBV21-1 combines with J gene TRBJ2-3; the D call of TRBD1 is as the table states it, not checked on the DNA. TRBV21-1 corresponds to a pseudogene. This CDR3 spans 14 amino acids. In nucleotides, the CDR3 is TGTGCCAGCAGCAAAGTCCAGGGCCCAGATACGCAGTATTTT. It encodes CASSKVQGPDTQYF.

This chain joins TRBV19 and TRBJ2-6, with TRBD2 matching 8 bases. Germline CDR1 and CDR2: LNHDA and SQIVND (reference sequence). The CDR3 length is 12 residues. Trimming at V came to 5 bases and at J to 10 bases, leaving 1 base not matched to a gene. CDR3 sequence: CASSPGGNVLTF. The CDR3 DNA sequence: TGTGCCAGTAGTCCGGGGGGGAACGTCCTGACTTTC.

The rearrangement uses TRBV27 and TRBJ1-5, with unresolved D. Germline CDR1 MNHEY, CDR2 SMNVEV (reference sequence). CDR3 length equals 13 residues. V was pared by 5 bases and J by 5 bases, with 10 bases between. The CDR3 DNA follows: TGTGCCAGCAGTACCGGGGTCCATCAGCCCCAGCATTTT. Translation: CASSTGVHQPQHF.

This clone was observed once. The chain is built from TRBV30 and TRBJ2-7; D call uncertain. V shed 0 bases and J shed 7 bases, with 13 bases lying between them. The CDR3 consists of 13 residues. Per germline, CDR1 GTSNPN and CDR2 SVGIG (reference sequence). CDR3 sequence reads: CAWSVRALREQYF. The DNA of the CDR3 is TGTGCCTGGAGTGTACGAGCGCTACGGGAGCAGTACTTC.